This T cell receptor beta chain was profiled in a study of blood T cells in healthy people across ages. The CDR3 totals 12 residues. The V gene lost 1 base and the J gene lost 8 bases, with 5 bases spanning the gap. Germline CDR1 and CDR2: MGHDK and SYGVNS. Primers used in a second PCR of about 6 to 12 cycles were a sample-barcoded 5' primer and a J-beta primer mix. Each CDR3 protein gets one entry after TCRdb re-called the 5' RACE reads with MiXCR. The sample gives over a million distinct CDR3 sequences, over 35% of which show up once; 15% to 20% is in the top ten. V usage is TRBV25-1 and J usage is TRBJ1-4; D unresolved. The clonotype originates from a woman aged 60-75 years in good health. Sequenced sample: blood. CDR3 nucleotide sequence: TGTGCCAGCAGTGAATTTGGGGAAAAACTGTTTTTT. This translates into CASSEFGEKLFF.